This is a list of T cell receptor beta chains from one sample in a study of a mutant IDH1 vaccine in newly diagnosed glioma. No antigens are known for them. The data were produced by immunoSEQ multiplex PCR, yet TCRdb's version contains in-frame clones alone and is incomplete. The sample includes about 72,000 clones, 84% of them seen just once. Specimen: PBMCs, collected from a glioma patient whose treatment included an IDH1 peptide vaccine. These receptors came from a man between 18 and 29 years old with glioma. CDR3s include the opening cysteine and the closing phenylalanine or tryptophan.

v_gene,j_gene,CDR3aa
TRBV9,TRBJ1-1,CASSATGEAGDTEAFF
TRBV7-8,TRBJ2-2,CASRRIRTSGVYTGELFF
TRBV18,TRBJ2-3,CASSQTRTDTQYF
TRBV5-1,TRBJ2-5,CASSHGLANGETQYF
TRBV6-5,TRBJ1-2,CASSHDMDGYTF
TRBV6-6,TRBJ1-2,CASSLGQHPLYGYTF
TRBV6-6,TRBJ1-1,CASSWGDTSEAFF
TRBV18,TRBJ2-3,CASSPKRVGTDTQYF
TRBV5-1,TRBJ2-4,CASSLERGALKNIQYF
TRBV7-6,TRBJ1-1,CASSLALAGSAEAFF
TRBV14,TRBJ2-2,CASSQFSGTNTGELFF
TRBV6-6,TRBJ2-7,CASRPTSGRYEQYF
TRBV5-1,TRBJ1-1,CASSLDGRNTEAFF
TRBV2,TRBJ2-1,CASNRQQNEQFF
TRBV6-1,TRBJ1-2,CAGSRPLTGSYGYTF
TRBV4-1,TRBJ2-7,CASSPGTRSSYEQYF
TRBV7-9,TRBJ2-7,CASSLSRGKESYEQYF
TRBV5-1,TRBJ1-1,CASSPGGLAGNTEAFF
TRBV4-1,TRBJ1-1,CASSPRPQTNTEAFF
TRBV9,TRBJ1-2,CASSLGRTEGYGYTF
TRBV4-2,TRBJ2-7,CASSQEAGGVGEQYF
TRBV6-4,TRBJ1-5,CASSETLTNQPQHF
TRBV7-2,TRBJ1-2,CASSLPNKLVYGYTF
TRBV9,TRBJ1-5,CASSVGAGANQPQHF
TRBV6-1,TRBJ1-2,CASSAQGRDGYTF
TRBV11-2,TRBJ1-1,CASSFPGGVAEAFF
TRBV1,TRBJ1-2,CTSSPYGGQLLDRHGYTF
TRBV11-2,TRBJ2-3,CASSSGREVDTQYF
TRBV27,TRBJ2-7,CASSFTSRAPTGYEQYF
TRBV18,TRBJ2-1,CASSPKAGGHDEQFF
TRBV9,TRBJ2-3,CASSARAGTDTQYF
TRBV7-6,TRBJ1-5,CASSLGPPGRGEPQHF
TRBV5-1,TRBJ1-2,CASSLGGPDYGYTF
TRBV7-9,TRBJ2-3,CASSLVRGAGTDTQYF
TRBV9,TRBJ2-7,CASSSRVAGRPYEQYF
TRBV29-1,TRBJ2-1,CSVDGRGGGDEQFF
TRBV18,TRBJ1-1,CASSPQKNGEAFF
TRBV10-3,TRBJ1-3,CAISESRGGQTGNTIYF
TRBV28,TRBJ1-5,CASRPGQAGVQPQHF
TRBV4-2,TRBJ1-1,CASTPLSGEAFF
TRBV5-1,TRBJ2-1,CASSLGRGPGNEQFF
TRBV29-1,TRBJ1-1,CSVVFGDRQGTTEAFF
TRBV18,TRBJ1-5,CASSPAKTGANQPQHF
TRBV11-2,TRBJ1-4,CASCPGPANEKLFF
TRBV5-4,TRBJ1-6,CASSGGRGGESYNSPLHF
TRBV7-2,TRBJ2-7,CASSLAVGGPYEQYF
TRBV10-3,TRBJ1-4,CAISAATNEKLFF
TRBV27,TRBJ1-6,CASSLPRYNSPLHF